The clone carrying this T cell receptor (beta chain) was seen once. Method: immunoSEQ multiplex PCR; TCRdb's copy keeps in-frame clones and lacks some. The sample shows fewer than 350,000 clones, roughly 88% of them seen only once. These data originate in a study of blood T cell repertoires in COVID-19. V gave up 4 bases and J gave up 2 bases, with 11 bases separating them. Germline V gene data show CDR1 as ENHRY and CDR2 as SYGVKD. The CDR3 has 14 amino acids. The V call is TRBV10-3, the J call TRBJ2-5, with D tentatively TRBD1 (6 bases). This sequence was found in a man aged 18 to 35 with active or convalescent COVID-19. Sequencing was done on a sample of peripheral blood. This CDR3 reads CAISARGGQETQYF. DNA of the CDR3: TGTGCCATCAGTGCGCGAGGGGGACAAGAGACCCAGTACTTC.